This TCR beta chain is from a study of cytomegalovirus exposure and HLA in healthy donors. Germline CDR1 SGHVS, CDR2 FNYEAQ. The CDR3 sequence is 15 residues long. With 5 bases clipped from V and 5 bases from J, the junction kept 8 bases outside the gene matches. PCR amplification relied on 60 Vbeta primers (plus 13 Jbeta primers). Assay used: immunoSEQ multiplex PCR; TCRdb lists only in-frame clones, some missing. The table has around 200,000 clones, around 79% seen once. This clone was counted between two and nine times. V and J are TRBV7-6 and TRBJ1-5, with 8 bases lining up with TRBD1. This TCR derives from a man between 18 and 29 years old in good health and CMV-seronegative. Sequenced: PBMCs. The CDR3 DNA sequence: TGTGCCAGCAGCCGCGAGACAGGGGAGTATCAGCCCCAGCATTTT. The encoded protein is CASSRETGEYQPQHF.